The rows below give T cell receptor beta chains drawn from one sample of a study of T cell responses to AZD1222 COVID-19 vaccine. Profiled with immunoSEQ multiplex PCR; TCRdb holds only in-frame clones, not every one. The sample carries 180,000 or so clones, 85% to 95% recorded once. This material consisted of peripheral blood, taken on day 0 of AZD1222 vaccination. These receptors all stem from an adult in good health. Both conserved end residues are part of each CDR3. D genes are given only for firm matches. Clone size is shown for a subset of rows, as once, few, many or a class of expanded clone.

D: -
J: TRBJ1-3
V: TRBV5-4
size: -
DNA: TGTGCCAGCAGCTTTGCGGGGGTGCCTGGAAACACCATATATTTT
CDR3: CASSFAGVPGNTIYF

D: TRBD2
J: TRBJ2-1
V: TRBV27
size: -
DNA: TGTGCCAGCAGTTTATATGGGGGGGTCTCCTCCTACAATGAGCAGTTCTTC
CDR3: CASSLYGGVSSYNEQFF

D: -
J: TRBJ2-1
V: TRBV11-2
size: -
DNA: TGTGCCAGCAGCTCCGGTTCGGAGGGAGAGCAGTTCTTC
CDR3: CASSSGSEGEQFF

D: TRBD1
J: TRBJ2-5
V: TRBV7-9
size: -
DNA: TGTGCCAGCAGCTCCTTATGGACAGGGAATACTCAAGAGACCCAGTACTTC
CDR3: CASSSLWTGNTQETQYF

D: -
J: TRBJ1-2
V: TRBV15
size: few
DNA: TGTGCCACCAGCAGAGATGGACATGGCTACACCTTC
CDR3: CATSRDGHGYTF

D: -
J: TRBJ1-3
V: TRBV7-9
size: -
DNA: TGTGCCAGCTTCCGAACGGGGGACTCTGGAAACACCATATATTTT
CDR3: CASFRTGDSGNTIYF

D: TRBD2
J: TRBJ2-5
V: TRBV7-2
size: -
DNA: TGTGCCAGCAGCTTCCAGACTAGCGGACAAGAGACCCAGTACTTC
CDR3: CASSFQTSGQETQYF

D: -
J: TRBJ1-1
V: TRBV12-5
size: -
DNA: TGTGCTAGTGGTCGGGGAGTCTCTGAAGCTTTCTTT
CDR3: CASGRGVSEAFF

D: -
J: TRBJ2-2
V: TRBV12-3/TRBV12-4
size: -
DNA: TGTGCCAGCAGCCGGACAGTAGCCGGGGAGCTGTTTTTT
CDR3: CASSRTVAGELFF

D: TRBD1
J: TRBJ1-3
V: TRBV5-8
size: -
DNA: TGTGCCAGCGACAAGGGACAGGTGATCTCTGGAAACACCATATATTTT
CDR3: CASDKGQVISGNTIYF

D: TRBD2
J: TRBJ2-1
V: TRBV19
size: -
DNA: TGTGCCAGTAGTTCCCGGGAGGCTCCCTACAATGAGCAGTTCTTC
CDR3: CASSSREAPYNEQFF

D: -
J: TRBJ1-1
V: TRBV6-5
size: -
DNA: TGTGCCAGCATCCTAGGGAGACACCTTTACACTGAAGCTTTCTTT
CDR3: CASILGRHLYTEAFF

D: -
J: TRBJ2-1
V: TRBV5-1
size: once
DNA: TGCGCCAGCAGCTCCCGGGGGCCCAGCAATGAGCAGTTCTTC
CDR3: CASSSRGPSNEQFF

D: TRBD1
J: TRBJ1-1
V: TRBV29-1
size: -
DNA: TGCAGCGTTATAGGGACAGGGGCTGAAGCTTTCTTT
CDR3: CSVIGTGAEAFF

D: -
J: TRBJ1-2
V: TRBV7-9
size: -
DNA: TGTGCCAGCAGACCAGACAGAGTTGGTAACTATGGCTACACCTTC
CDR3: CASRPDRVGNYGYTF

D: TRBD1
J: TRBJ1-2
V: TRBV28
size: -
DNA: TGTGCCAGCAGCTACACCACGTACCAAACAGGGGGCGCGGACTATGGCTACACCTTC
CDR3: CASSYTTYQTGGADYGYTF

D: TRBD2
J: TRBJ2-7
V: TRBV14
size: -
DNA: TGTGCCAGCAGCCAAGAACTAGCGGGAGGTTCCGAGCAGTACTTC
CDR3: CASSQELAGGSEQYF

D: -
J: TRBJ1-3
V: TRBV12-3/TRBV12-4
size: -
DNA: TGTGCCTCCAGGGTGGCCAACACCATATATTTT
CDR3: CASRVANTIYF

D: TRBD2
J: TRBJ2-3
V: TRBV9
size: -
DNA: TGTGCCAGCCGAGGACTAGCGGGGGGACTCACAGATACGCAGTATTTT
CDR3: CASRGLAGGLTDTQYF

D: -
J: TRBJ1-5
V: TRBV12-3/TRBV12-4
size: -
DNA: TGTGCCAGCAGCCAGCCGGTAGGGCCCCAGCATTTT
CDR3: CASSQPVGPQHF

D: TRBD2
J: TRBJ2-1
V: TRBV3-1/TRBV3-2
size: once
DNA: TGTGCCAGCAGCCCACTGGGACTAGCGGGAGACTACAATGAGCAGTTCTTC
CDR3: CASSPLGLAGDYNEQFF

D: -
J: TRBJ2-1
V: TRBV7-6
size: -
DNA: TGTGCCAGCAGCTCCTCCGGGACCACGAGCTCCTACAATGAGCAGTTCTTC
CDR3: CASSSSGTTSSYNEQFF

D: -
J: TRBJ1-4
V: TRBV7-9
size: -
DNA: TGTGCCAGCAGCTTGCACCGGGCCCATAATGAAAAACTGTTTTTT
CDR3: CASSLHRAHNEKLFF

D: -
J: TRBJ2-5
V: TRBV10-2
size: -
DNA: TGCGCCAGCAGTCCAGTTCTCGAGACCCAGTACTTC
CDR3: CASSPVLETQYF

D: TRBD1
J: TRBJ1-1
V: TRBV11-2
size: -
DNA: TGTGCCAGCAGCGCCCAGACAGGGGGACGTTCTGAAGCTTTCTTT
CDR3: CASSAQTGGRSEAFF

D: -
J: TRBJ2-1
V: TRBV7-9
size: -
DNA: TGTGCCAGCAGCCTCTCCCTGAGCGCCGATGAGCAGTTCTTC
CDR3: CASSLSLSADEQFF

D: -
J: TRBJ2-5
V: TRBV11-2
size: -
DNA: TGTGCCAGCAGCTCCCTTGAGGGCACGGAGACCCAGTACTTC
CDR3: CASSSLEGTETQYF

D: TRBD1
J: TRBJ1-1
V: TRBV7-9
size: -
DNA: TGTGCCAGCAGCTTTCCGGGACAGGGTTACACTGAAGCTTTCTTT
CDR3: CASSFPGQGYTEAFF

D: -
J: TRBJ2-3
V: TRBV6-5
size: once
DNA: TGTGCCAGTGTCCACAATTTCGATACGCAGTATTTT
CDR3: CASVHNFDTQYF

D: -
J: TRBJ2-1
V: TRBV29-1
size: -
DNA: TGCAGCGTTGTCATTCCGAGCTCCTACAATGAGCAGTTCTTC
CDR3: CSVVIPSSYNEQFF

D: -
J: TRBJ1-1
V: TRBV29-1
size: -
DNA: TGCAGCGTTGGGCGGAACACTGAAGCTTTCTTT
CDR3: CSVGRNTEAFF

D: TRBD1
J: TRBJ2-5
V: TRBV3-1/TRBV3-2
size: -
DNA: TGTGCCAGCAGCCCCCAGTTGACAGGGCCCATTGGTGACCAGTACTTC
CDR3: CASSPQLTGPIGDQYF

D: -
J: TRBJ2-7
V: TRBV5-1
size: -
DNA: TGCGCCAGCAGCTTGGATTCTAGTGGGTACGAGCAGTACTTC
CDR3: CASSLDSSGYEQYF

D: -
J: TRBJ2-7
V: TRBV7-9
size: -
DNA: TGTGCCAGCAGCTTACGGAATTTAGAGCAGTACTTC
CDR3: CASSLRNLEQYF

D: -
J: TRBJ1-2
V: TRBV6-5
size: -
DNA: TGTGCCAGCAGTTTATCAGGGCTCTATGGCTACACCTTC
CDR3: CASSLSGLYGYTF